The 27 T cell receptor beta chains reported below all come from one sample, sequenced in a study of shared clonotypes between healthy human individuals. CD45RO-negative, CCR7-positively selected cells formed the naive CD8 fraction, excluding terminally differentiated effector memory CD45RA+ cells. Measured with immunoSEQ multiplex PCR; TCRdb has only the in-frame clones, and not every one. This sample has under 2,000,000 clones, with about 95% found just once. Sequenced sample: naive CD8+ T cells sorted from blood. Receptors were obtained from a man aged 18 to 29 in good health.

V usage is TRBV7-9 and J usage is TRBJ2-5, with 10 nucleotides matching TRBD1. Germline V gives CDR1 SEHNR, CDR2 FQNEAQ (reference sequence). J was trimmed by 1 base and V by 4 bases; bases with no gene match: 6. The CDR3 runs 16 residues. In nucleotides, the CDR3 is TGTGCCAGCAGCTCCCTGGACAGGGGGATCCAAGAGACCCAGTACTTC. This encodes CASSSLDRGIQETQYF.

This clone showed up just once. The V and J genes are TRBV6-4 and TRBJ2-1; TRBD1 matches 7 bases. Germline CDR1 reads MRHNA; CDR2 reads SNTAGT. Trimming cost V 3 bases and J 4 bases; bases outside gene matches: 6. This CDR3 region has 15 residues. The CDR3: CASSEEGQRYNEQFF. CDR3 nucleotide sequence: TGTGCCAGCAGTGAAGAGGGACAGAGATACAATGAGCAGTTCTTC.

The rearrangement uses TRBV9 and TRBJ2-3, with D possibly being TRBD2 (5 bases). The CDR3 spans 14 residues. The germline V gene has CDR1 SGDLS and CDR2 YYNGEE. Between the trimmed V and J ends, which lost 3 bases and 6 bases, there was a span of 14 bases. The CDR3 coding sequence is TGTGCCAGCAGCGCCTCGGGAAAGATGGATACGCAGTATTTT. Its translation is CASSASGKMDTQYF.

The chain couples TRBV27 to TRBJ1-6; D unresolved. V lost 5 bases and J 6 bases, leaving 11 bases between the germline ends. Looked up from germline, CDR1 is MNHEY and CDR2 is SMNVEV (reference sequence). There are 14 residues in the CDR3. The CDR3 DNA is TGTGCCAGCAGTGCCGTGGGGTCTAATTCACCCCTCCACTTT. It yields the protein CASSAVGSNSPLHF.

On this clone: This same CDR3 is encoded by further DNA sequences in the sample. The chain couples TRBV5-1 to TRBJ2-5; D remains ambiguous. The germline V and J ends were trimmed by 0 bases and 5 bases, with 8 bases remaining between them. Looked up from germline, CDR1 is SGHRS and CDR2 is YFSETQ. This CDR3 is 13 amino acids long. The CDR3 nucleotides are TGCGCCAGCAGCTTGGATAGTGAGGAGACCCAGTACTTC. This gives the protein CASSLDSEETQYF.

This clone was recorded only once. The rearrangement joins TRBV12-5 to TRBJ2-3, with TRBD2 identical over 8 bases. Unmatched junction bases numbered 6, after V lost 2 bases and J lost 5 bases. This CDR3 region has 15 residues. The germline V gene has CDR1 LGHNT and CDR2 FRNRAP. As DNA, the CDR3 is TGTGCTAGTGGTTTGCCTCTAGCGGGTAAAGATACGCAGTATTTT. Its translation is CASGLPLAGKDTQYF.

The chain carries TRBV7-2 and TRBJ1-1, with D possibly TRBD1 on 6 matching bases. Trimming removed 3 bases at V and 3 bases at J, with 20 bases between. The CDR3 consists of 17 residues. CDR1 and CDR2 (germline): SGHTA, FQGNSA. CDR3 residues: CASSFSRHRDGDTEAFF. The DNA of the CDR3 is TGTGCCAGCAGCTTTTCCCGACACAGGGATGGAGACACTGAAGCTTTCTTT.

This sequence joins TRBV28 and TRBJ1-5; D remains unclear. This CDR3 has 14 amino acids. Germline CDR1 MDHEN, CDR2 SYDVKM. V lost 3 bases and J lost 0, with 6 bases in between. CDR3 coding DNA: TGTGCCAGCAGTTTTGGCAATAGCAATCAGCCCCAGCATTTT. This gives the protein CASSFGNSNQPQHF. Looking up the rest from reference TRBV28 and TRBJ1-5 gives the full variable domain: DVKVTQSSRYLVKRTGEKVFLECVQDMDHENMFWYRQDPGLGLRLIYFSYDVKMKEKGDIPEGYSVSREKKERFSLILESASTNQTSMYLCASSFGNSNQPQHFGDGTRLSIL.

Comments on this clone: This specimen includes other DNA sequences encoding the same CDR3. The gene calls are TRBV2 and TRBJ1-2, with a tentative D call TRBD1 (6 bases). The CDR3 contains 14 residues. V lost 1 base and J 2 bases, leaving 8 bases between the germline ends. Germline CDR1 reads SNHLY; CDR2 reads FYNNEI. The CDR3 is CASSEGGGNYGYTF. CDR3 coding DNA: TGTGCCAGCAGTGAAGGAGGGGGGAACTATGGCTACACCTTC. The complete variable domain, with remaining parts taken from reference TRBV2 and TRBJ1-2, reads EPEVTQTPSHQVTQMGQEVILRCVPISNHLYFYWYRQILGQKVEFLVSFYNNEISEKSEIFDDQFSVERPDGSNFTLKIRSTKLEDSAMYFCASSEGGGNYGYTFGSGTRLTVV.

Only one count was recorded for this clone. The chain is built from TRBV7-8 and TRBJ2-5; possibly TRBD1 for D (6 bases). CDR3 length: 14 residues. Trimming cost V 5 bases and J 5 bases, with 15 bases left between them. CDR1 is SGHVS, CDR2 FQNEAQ, per germline. The CDR3 here is CASSLGTGYETQYF. CDR3 nucleotide sequence: TGTGCCAGCAGCCTCGGAACAGGGTATGAGACCCAGTACTTC.

This clone was seen only once. The V and J genes are TRBV5-4 and TRBJ2-7, with D perhaps matching TRBD1 (6 bases). CDR1 and CDR2 (germline): SGHNT, YYREEE (reference sequence). The CDR3 covers 15 residues. The ends were cut back, 4 bases at V and 4 bases at J, with 18 bases in the middle. CDR3 in amino acids: CASSPTGTSGYEQYF. The CDR3 region has the DNA TGTGCCAGCAGCCCTACAGGGACATCGGGGTACGAGCAGTACTTC.

This clone was counted once. V usage is TRBV5-4 and J usage is TRBJ2-1; 8 bases map to TRBD1. The V gene end was trimmed by 3 bases and the J gene end by 8 bases; junction bases not matched to a gene: 4. CDR1 is SGHNT and CDR2 is YYREEE in the germline V gene (reference sequence). CDR3 size: 13 residues. CDR3 loop: CASSWVTGDEQFF. The DNA for the CDR3 is TGTGCCAGCAGCTGGGTGACAGGGGATGAGCAGTTCTTC.

This chain joins TRBV5-6 and TRBJ1-1, with D maybe TRBD1 (5 bases). V shed 3 bases and J shed 1 base, with 10 bases lying between them. The CDR3 length is 14 residues. Germline lookup yields CDR1 SGHDT and CDR2 YYEEEE. CDR3 in DNA: TGTGCCAGCAGCTCGGGGCAGGCGAACACTGAAGCTTTCTTT. Amino acids: CASSSGQANTEAFF.

This clone was picked up one time. The J gene is TRBJ1-1, the V gene TRBV29-1; unclear D gene. The CDR3 is 15 residues long. V was shortened by 0 bases and J by 2 bases, with 13 bases between the two germline ends. CDR1 and CDR2 from the germline V gene are SQVTM and ANQGSEA. The CDR3 region is CSVEDEETGNTEAFF. The CDR3 coding sequence is TGCAGCGTTGAAGATGAGGAGACGGGTAACACTGAAGCTTTCTTT.

This rearrangement joins TRBV6-4 to TRBJ1-6; D is unclear. Germline V gene lookup returns CDR1 MRHNA and CDR2 SNTAGT. The CDR3 spans 14 residues. V was shortened by 4 bases and J by 9 bases, with 13 bases between the two germline ends. The CDR3 loop is CASSVGGSGSPLHF. In DNA, the CDR3 is TGTGCCAGCAGTGTAGGAGGGTCGGGTTCACCCCTCCACTTT.

The genes are TRBV28 and TRBJ1-1, with 9 bases identical to TRBD1. V dropped 5 bases and J dropped 3; count of bases not matched to a gene: 10. The CDR3 covers 16 residues. Germline CDR1 reads MDHEN; CDR2 reads SYDVKM. The CDR3 here is CASSASGQGWYTEAFF. The DNA for the CDR3 is TGTGCCAGCAGTGCCTCCGGACAGGGGTGGTACACTGAAGCTTTCTTT.

V gene TRBV6-1 combines with J gene TRBJ2-7; D call uncertain. Deletions cut 1 base from V and 4 bases from J, with 14 bases between. This CDR3 is built from 15 residues. Germline-derived CDR1 and CDR2 are MNHNS and SASEGT. CDR3 region: CASSEGIHSTYEQYF. CDR3 coding DNA: TGTGCCAGCAGTGAAGGGATCCATAGTACATACGAGCAGTACTTC.

The V gene is TRBV7-9, the J gene TRBJ1-3, with 10 bases identical to TRBD1. This CDR3 comprises 19 residues. Germline lookup yields CDR1 SEHNR and CDR2 FQNEAQ (reference sequence). V lost 5 bases and J lost 2; bases outside the gene matches: 15. CDR3 residues: CASSRRDRGPDSPGNTIYF. The CDR3 DNA is TGTGCCAGCAGCCGAAGGGACAGGGGTCCCGATTCTCCTGGAAACACCATATATTTT.

The V call is TRBV28, the J call TRBJ2-3, with 11 bases matching TRBD2. This CDR3 has 18 residues. V was clipped by 6 bases and J by 1 base; unmatched bases: 12. Germline CDR1 MDHEN, CDR2 SYDVKM. The CDR3 region is CASSLSGGAHQGTDTQYF. The CDR3 coding sequence is TGTGCCAGCAGCCTTAGCGGGGGGGCCCACCAAGGCACAGATACGCAGTATTTT.

Of note for this clone: Other nucleotide sequences from this sample produce the same CDR3. The rearrangement uses TRBV7-6 and TRBJ2-7; weak D call: TRBD2 (6 bases). The germline CDR1 and CDR2 sequences are SGHVS and FNYEAQ. V was pared by 0 bases and J by 6 bases, with 9 bases between. CDR3 length: 13 residues. CDR3 amino acids: CASSLAPGVEQYF. The CDR3 DNA follows: TGTGCCAGCAGCTTAGCCCCGGGGGTCGAGCAGTACTTC. The full variable domain, with the rest looked up from reference TRBV7-6 and TRBJ2-7, is GAGVSQSPRYKVTKRGQDVALRCDPISGHVSLYWYRQALGQGPEFLTYFNYEAQQDKSGLPNDRFSAERPEGSISTLTIQRTEQRDSAMYRCASSLAPGVEQYFGPGTRLTVT.

The V and J genes are TRBV7-9 and TRBJ2-7, with D perhaps matching TRBD2 (6 bases). The CDR3 is made up of 14 amino acids. Trimming shortened V by 2 bases and J by 3 bases, and 11 bases separated the two germline ends. The germline gives CDR1 SEHNR, CDR2 FQNEAQ (reference sequence). Here the CDR3 reads CASSLPEGLYEQYF. The CDR3 coding sequence is TGTGCCAGCAGCTTACCGGAGGGGCTCTACGAGCAGTACTTC. Using reference TRBV7-9 and TRBJ2-7 for the parts outside the CDR3, the full variable domain is DTGVSQNPRHKITKRGQNVTFRCDPISEHNRLYWYRQTLGQGPEFLTYFQNEAQLEKSRLLSDRFSAERPKGSFSTLEIQRTEQGDSAMYLCASSLPEGLYEQYFGPGTRLTVT.

The V gene is TRBV2, the J gene TRBJ1-5; perhaps TRBD1 as D (6 bases). This CDR3 has 15 residues. Trimming pared 1 base from V and 3 bases from J, leaving 10 bases between. Germline V lookup: CDR1 SNHLY, CDR2 FYNNEI. The CDR3 region has the DNA TGTGCCAGCAGTGAAGTGGGACAACTCAATCAGCCCCAGCATTTT. Translated, it gives CASSEVGQLNQPQHF.

The V call is TRBV7-8, the J call TRBJ2-1; 8 bases match TRBD2. The V and J ends lost 1 base and 9 bases, in that order; junction bases with no gene match: 5. Per germline, CDR1 SGHVS and CDR2 FQNEAQ. CDR3 length: 14 residues. In DNA form, the CDR3 reads TGTGCCAGCAGCTTAGAACTAGCGGAGGTTGAGCAGTTCTTC. Translation: CASSLELAEVEQFF.

The chain employs TRBV21-1 and TRBJ2-7; the D call in the table, TRBD2, was not verified against the DNA. TRBV21-1 is a listed pseudogene. This CDR3 contains 18 residues. Here the CDR3 reads CASSKPLAGALTSYEQYF. CDR3 coding DNA: TGTGCCAGCAGCAAACCCCTAGCGGGAGCCCTAACTTCGTACGAGCAGTACTTC.

The rearrangement links TRBV10-3 to TRBJ2-7; the D gene is possibly TRBD2 (5 bases). The CDR3 consists of 13 residues. Trimming took off 6 bases at V and 4 bases at J, with 13 bases between the two ends. Germline V lookup: CDR1 ENHRY, CDR2 SYGVKD. The CDR3 region has the DNA TGTGCCATCAGCGGACTGTACACTTACGAGCAGTACTTC. Translated, it gives CAISGLYTYEQYF.

The chain couples TRBV25-1 to TRBJ1-2; 8 bases match TRBD1. Germline V gene sequence: CDR1 MGHDK, CDR2 SYGVNS. The ends lost 7 bases at V and 6 bases at J; junction bases unmatched: 7. The CDR3 consists of 13 residues. CDR3 sequence (DNA): TGTGCCAGCACTCAGGGGGCGGGCGATGGCTACACCTTC. Translated: CASTQGAGDGYTF.

This clone was detected only once. The CDR3 nucleotides are TGTGCCAGCAGTGATGGGACAGGGTGGAACGAGCAGTACTTC. Translation gives CASSDGTGWNEQYF. The chain employs TRBV27 and TRBJ2-7, with 9 bases aligning to TRBD1. Germline V gene lookup returns CDR1 MNHEY and CDR2 SMNVEV (reference sequence). This CDR3 has 14 amino acids. The V and J ends lost 5 bases and 5 bases, in that order; junction bases with no gene match: 7.